This TCR beta chain originates from a study of post-analysis software for immune sequencing data. General study results and limits: The study found TRBV5-6, TRBV5-1 and TRBV20-1 among a few TRBV segments more frequent in patients than controls.

From germline, CDR1 is SGHAT and CDR2 FQNNGV. The CDR3 is 20 residues long. The ends lost 1 base at V and 8 bases at J; junction bases unmatched: 21. Turning to this clonotype: Its specificity is unknown.

Unique molecular identifiers tagged the TCR beta cDNA libraries. TCRdb re-called the PCR reads with MiXCR, one entry per CDR3 protein. The sample has 450,000 to 700,000 distinct CDR3 sequences, roughly two fifths seen once; the top ten hold about 1.5%. The source of this sequence is a girl aged 10-17 years with multiple sclerosis. Sequenced input: blood. The gene calls are TRBV11-2 and TRBJ2-1, with TRBD2 matching over 9 bases. The CDR3 DNA follows: TGTGCCAGCAGCTTAGTATCGGTGGGGTCTAGCGGGACTGCTTGGGATGAGCAGTTCTTC. Its protein is CASSLVSVGSSGTAWDEQFF.